The T cell receptor beta chain described here comes from a study of blood T cell repertoires in COVID-19. Study background: There were acute and convalescent COVID-19 samples, and they came from the United States, Italy and Spain. PBMCs, B-cell-depleted T cells, or T cells provided the cDNA or gDNA that made up the material.

V dropped 2 bases and J dropped 7 bases, with 16 bases sitting between them. Germline loops: CDR1 SGDLS, CDR2 YYNGEE. CDR3 length: 14 amino acids. As handled by the study authors: How many nucleated cells were present was estimated from reference gene primer amplification. Profiled with immunoSEQ multiplex PCR; TCRdb holds only in-frame clones, not every one. V and J calls and clone size come straight from that table; D and trimming were deduced from the DNA. This table holds about 210,000 clones, around 91% found once. This sequence was found in a middle-aged woman with acute or convalescent COVID-19. Sequenced sample: peripheral blood. This chain links TRBV9 with TRBJ2-7; tentative D call: TRBD2 (5 bases). The CDR3 DNA reads as TGTGCCAGCAGCGTCGGACTTAACCCTACTGAGCAGTACGTC. Amino acids: CASSVGLNPTEQYV.